This entry describes one TCR beta chain. These data are taken from a study of blood T cell repertoires in COVID-19. The wider study: Acute and convalescent COVID-19 samples came from the United States, Italy and Spain.

TCRdb's table, derived via immunoSEQ multiplex PCR, lists solely in-frame clones and lacks some. The table includes about 170,000 clones, around nine tenths detected once. After removal of 2 bases from V and 11 bases from J, the junction contained 10 bases not matched to a gene. Looked up from germline, CDR1 is GTSNPN and CDR2 is SVGIG (reference sequence). The CDR3 has 14 amino acids. The sequencing input was peripheral blood. This TCR was recovered from a man aged 50 to 60 who had recovered from COVID-19. This sequence joins TRBV30 and TRBJ2-3, with TRBD2 matching 10 bases. CDR3 in amino acids: CAWSKVAGGVEQYF. The DNA of the CDR3 is TGTGCCTGGAGTAAGGTAGCGGGGGGTGTGGAGCAGTATTTT. Based on the CDR3 plus reference TRBV30 and TRBJ2-3, the full variable domain is SQTIHQWPATLVQPVGSPLSLECTVEGTSNPNLYWYRQAAGRGLQLLFYSVGIGQISSEVPQNLSASRPQDRQFILSSKKLLLSDSGFYLCAWSKVAGGVEQYFGPGTRLTVL.